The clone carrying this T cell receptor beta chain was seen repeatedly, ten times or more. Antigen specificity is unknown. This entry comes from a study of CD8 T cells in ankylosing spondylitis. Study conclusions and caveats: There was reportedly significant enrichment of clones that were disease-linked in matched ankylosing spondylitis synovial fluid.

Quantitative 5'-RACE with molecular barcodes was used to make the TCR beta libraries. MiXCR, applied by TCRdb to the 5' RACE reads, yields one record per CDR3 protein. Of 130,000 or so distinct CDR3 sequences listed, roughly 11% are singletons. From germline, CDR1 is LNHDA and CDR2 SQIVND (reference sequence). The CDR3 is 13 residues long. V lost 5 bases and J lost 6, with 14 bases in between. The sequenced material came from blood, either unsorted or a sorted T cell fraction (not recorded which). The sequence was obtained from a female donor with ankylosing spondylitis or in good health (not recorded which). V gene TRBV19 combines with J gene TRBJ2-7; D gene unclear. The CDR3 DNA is TGTGCCAGTAGTTTCGGCCTCGGTCTCGAGCAGTACTTC. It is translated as CASSFGLGLEQYF.